This record covers a single T cell receptor (beta chain). The sample comes from a study of T cell changes during pregnancy in multiple sclerosis. TCRdb's table, derived via immunoSEQ multiplex PCR, lists solely in-frame clones and lacks some. The sample has some 61,000 clones, 91% seen once. CDR3 length: 15 amino acids. Trimming removed 0 bases from V and 4 bases from J, with 13 bases in between. Germline V gives CDR1 MNHEY, CDR2 SVGAGI. The rearrangement uses TRBV6-5 and TRBJ2-7, with D possibly matching TRBD1 (5 bases). The TCR comes from a female donor with multiple sclerosis, enrolled in a pregnancy study. This specimen consisted of peripheral blood, obtained in the second trimester of pregnancy. The CDR3 loop is CASSYSNPGQYEQYF. The CDR3, as DNA: TGTGCCAGCAGTTACTCGAACCCAGGGCAATACGAGCAGTACTTC.